Listed below are T cell receptor beta chains from one sample, sequenced in a study of T-cell memory formation after mild COVID-19. One entry per CDR3 protein results from TCRdb running MiXCR on the 5' RACE reads. The repertoire holds around 250,000 distinct CDR3 sequences, with roughly a tenth as singletons. The sequenced sample was PBMCs or a T cell subset sorted from them (not recorded which). The receptors stem from a man younger than 35 who had mild COVID-19 (a few samples of this study predate the infection). Cell type and time point are not known. CDR3s include the opening cysteine and the closing phenylalanine or tryptophan. Each record gives: J gene, D gene, V gene, clone size, CDR3 DNA, CDR3 protein. A D gene is named only where the DNA matches it firmly. Size values are once, few and many counts, or a class for expanded clones, and some rows have none.

TRBJ1-6	.	TRBV23-1	.	TGCGCCAGCAGTCAGCAGACAGTTTCACCCCTCCACTTT	CASSQQTVSPLHF
TRBJ1-5	.	TRBV7-2	few	TGTGCCAGCAGCTTCTGGGTTGACCAGCCCCAGCATTTT	CASSFWVDQPQHF
TRBJ2-2	.	TRBV9	many	TGTGCCAGCAGCGTAGTGGTGAGCACCGGGGAGCTGTTTTTT	CASSVVVSTGELFF
TRBJ2-1	.	TRBV11-2	few	TGTGCCAGCAGCCCAGAGCTTGAGCAGTTCTTC	CASSPELEQFF
TRBJ2-1	.	TRBV6-6	few	TGTGCCAGCAGCTCTCAGTCCGGGTGGTACAATGAGCAGTTCTTC	CASSSQSGWYNEQFF
TRBJ1-1	TRBD1	TRBV7-2	many	TGTGCCAGCAGCTTAATCAGGGGGCCGGTTGAAGCTTTCTTT	CASSLIRGPVEAFF
TRBJ2-3	TRBD2	TRBV7-9	.	TGTGCCAGCAGCTTAACGGGGCGGGGGAGGACAGATACGCAGTATTTT	CASSLTGRGRTDTQYF
TRBJ2-1	TRBD1	TRBV7-7	few	TGTGCTAGCAGCCCGTCCATCAGGGGGAAGCAGTTCTTC	CASSPSIRGKQFF
TRBJ1-3	.	TRBV27	.	TGTGCCAGCAGTTTGGGTCGGCTGAAGAGATTAAACACCATATATTTT	CASSLGRLKRLNTIYF
TRBJ2-3	.	TRBV6-2/TRBV6-3	many	TGTGCCAGCAGTTACTGGTCGGCAGGCCGGGTGAATACGCAGTATTTT	CASSYWSAGRVNTQYF
TRBJ2-7	.	TRBV19	.	TGTGCCAGTAGTCCCCGTGGAGAAGTCTACGAGCAGTACTTC	CASSPRGEVYEQYF
TRBJ2-1	TRBD1	TRBV25-1	few	TGTGCCAGCCTTCCGGGACAGAGCTACAATGAGCAGTTCTTC	CASLPGQSYNEQFF
TRBJ2-1	.	TRBV7-8	.	TGTGCCAGCAGCGCGACAGGTTTCGGGGCCAATGAGCAGTTCTTC	CASSATGFGANEQFF
TRBJ2-1	.	TRBV5-1	many	TGCGCCAGCAGGGGAGAACCAACCCTATACAATGAGCAGTTCTTC	CASRGEPTLYNEQFF
TRBJ1-5	TRBD1	TRBV28	.	TGTGCCAGCAGCCAGGGGGGACCGACCAATCAGCCCCAGCATTTT	CASSQGGPTNQPQHF
TRBJ1-1	.	TRBV12-3/TRBV12-4	.	TGTGCCAGCAGTCCCGGGACCTTTGGGCACACTGAAGCTTTCTTT	CASSPGTFGHTEAFF
TRBJ2-5	.	TRBV5-1	.	TGCGCCAGCAGCTTGGACGGAGGCCATGATACCCAGTACTTC	CASSLDGGHDTQYF
TRBJ2-3	.	TRBV28	few	TGTGCCAGCAGCGTCCGGGGGTACACAGATACGCAGTATTTT	CASSVRGYTDTQYF
TRBJ2-5	.	TRBV20-1	.	TGCAGTGCTAGAGTCAAAAGTCGGGCATTAGTCTCAGAGACCCAGTACTTC	CSARVKSRALVSETQYF
TRBJ2-7	.	TRBV6-5	.	TGTGCCAGCAGTTACTCGAGCTGGACCTACGAGCAGTACTTC	CASSYSSWTYEQYF
TRBJ2-4	.	TRBV18	few	TGTGCCAGCTCACCCTCCCCGACAGCCAACATTCAGTACTTC	CASSPSPTANIQYF
TRBJ1-3	.	TRBV4-1	few	TGCGCCAGCAGCCAATGGGGGTCGGGAAACACCATATATTTT	CASSQWGSGNTIYF
TRBJ2-5	TRBD2	TRBV20-1	.	TGCAGTGCTAGAGGTAGCGGGGGCCAAGAGACCCAGTACTTC	CSARGSGGQETQYF
TRBJ2-3	TRBD2	TRBV7-2	.	TGTGCCAGCAGCTCCGGGACTAGCGGGGGGTGGAATACGCAGTATTTT	CASSSGTSGGWNTQYF
TRBJ1-1	.	TRBV29-1	.	TGCAGCGCAGCTCGGACGGGTGAAGCTTTCTTT	CSAARTGEAFF
TRBJ1-1	.	TRBV7-2	many	TGTGCCAGCAGCTTAGGCCTGGGGACAGAAGCTTTCTTT	CASSLGLGTEAFF
TRBJ2-5	TRBD2	TRBV7-3	.	TGTGCCAGCAGCTGGAGCGGGGAAGAGACCCAGTACTTC	CASSWSGEETQYF
TRBJ2-7	.	TRBV11-3	few	TGTGCCAGCAGCCCGGCCGGGGGGACAGAATACGAGCAGTACTTC	CASSPAGGTEYEQYF
TRBJ2-5	.	TRBV9	.	TGTGCCAGCAGCGTAGGTACCGGGGGTCTCCAAGAGACCCAGTACTTC	CASSVGTGGLQETQYF
TRBJ2-7	TRBD1	TRBV7-2	few	TGTGCCAGCAGCTTTTGGTCAGGGGGCGAGCAGTACTTC	CASSFWSGGEQYF
TRBJ1-1	.	TRBV12-3/TRBV12-4	few	TGTGCCAGCAGTCTAGGGCCGGGCGCCTTT	CASSLGPGAF
TRBJ2-5	.	TRBV18	.	TGTGCCAGCTCACTAACGGGCAGGGACGAGACCCAGTACTTC	CASSLTGRDETQYF
TRBJ1-2	.	TRBV5-1	few	TGCGCCAGCAGCTTGGGGGGTGAAGACCGGGATGGCTACACCTTC	CASSLGGEDRDGYTF
TRBJ1-4	.	TRBV20-1	few	TGCAGCGCAGAGGCCTACGATGAAAAACTGTTTTTT	CSAEAYDEKLFF
TRBJ2-1	.	TRBV9	.	TGTGCCAGCAGCGTAGCTGTCTTAAGCTCCTACAATGAGCAGTTCTTC	CASSVAVLSSYNEQFF
TRBJ2-6	.	TRBV7-2	few	TGTGCCAGCAGTTCATGGACGGAGAGGGTTGCCGGGGCCAACGTCCTGACTTTC	CASSSWTERVAGANVLTF
TRBJ2-7	.	TRBV12-3/TRBV12-4	few	TGTGCCAGCAGCCGACAGGCCCGAGTTTACGAGCAGTACTTC	CASSRQARVYEQYF
TRBJ1-3	.	TRBV6-5	few	TGTGCCAGCAGTTCAGGGGCGCAAGGAAACACCATATATTTT	CASSSGAQGNTIYF
TRBJ2-1	TRBD2	TRBV4-3	.	TGCGCCAGCAGCCAAGATCCTAGCGGGGGGGCCGGTGAGCAGTTCTTC	CASSQDPSGGAGEQFF
TRBJ2-3	.	TRBV20-1	.	TGCAGTGCTAGAGATTGGGAGGGGGCGACAGATACGCAGTATTTT	CSARDWEGATDTQYF
TRBJ1-2	.	TRBV9	few	TGTGCCAGCAGCGTAGAAGGACAGCCCTTCTATGGCTACACCTTC	CASSVEGQPFYGYTF
TRBJ2-2	.	TRBV7-2	many	TGTGCCAGCAGCTTAGGTTCCGCGGGGGCGACCGGGGAGCTGTTTTTT	CASSLGSAGATGELFF
TRBJ2-1	.	TRBV20-1	few	TGCAGTGCTAGCCCCTCTACAGGGAGCAATGAGCAGTTCTTC	CSASPSTGSNEQFF
TRBJ2-1	.	TRBV7-9	.	TGTGCCAGCAGCTTAGTAAGCAGTTTTAATGAGCAGTTCTTC	CASSLVSSFNEQFF
TRBJ2-1	TRBD1	TRBV18	few	TGTGCCAGCTCACGGTGGACAGGCGAGCAGTTCTTC	CASSRWTGEQFF
TRBJ1-5	TRBD1	TRBV4-1	medium-sized	TGCGCCAGCAGCCCCGGGGACAGGGGGTATCAGCCCCAGCATTTT	CASSPGDRGYQPQHF
TRBJ1-1	.	TRBV20-1	few	TGCAGTGCTCTTGCAGGGGCCCAAGCTTTCTTT	CSALAGAQAFF
TRBJ2-2	.	TRBV20-1	many	TGCAGTGCTAGTAACCCAAGGGGCGCCGGGGAGCTGTTTTTT	CSASNPRGAGELFF
TRBJ2-1	.	TRBV11-3	many	TGTGCCAGCAGCTTGAACAGGGAGGGTGAGCAGTTCTTC	CASSLNREGEQFF
TRBJ2-7	.	TRBV7-2	few	TGTGCCAGCACCTTGCGGCAGGGGCCCTCCGCCGAGCAGTACTTC	CASTLRQGPSAEQYF
TRBJ2-3	TRBD1	TRBV7-2	.	TGTGCCAGCAGCCGGAGATTAACAGGGGCGGCCGATACGCAGTATTTT	CASSRRLTGAADTQYF
TRBJ2-5	TRBD2	TRBV4-1	.	TGCGCCAGCAGCCAAGGTGTGGCTAGCGGGGGGGCTCGTTCTGGGGAGACCCAGTACTTC	CASSQGVASGGARSGETQYF
TRBJ1-1	.	TRBV4-1	few	TGCGCCAGCAGCCAAGGGCCGGGATACACTGAAGCTTTCTTT	CASSQGPGYTEAFF
TRBJ1-2	.	TRBV28	.	TGTGCCAGCAGCCAGACAGGCTATGGCTACACCTTC	CASSQTGYGYTF